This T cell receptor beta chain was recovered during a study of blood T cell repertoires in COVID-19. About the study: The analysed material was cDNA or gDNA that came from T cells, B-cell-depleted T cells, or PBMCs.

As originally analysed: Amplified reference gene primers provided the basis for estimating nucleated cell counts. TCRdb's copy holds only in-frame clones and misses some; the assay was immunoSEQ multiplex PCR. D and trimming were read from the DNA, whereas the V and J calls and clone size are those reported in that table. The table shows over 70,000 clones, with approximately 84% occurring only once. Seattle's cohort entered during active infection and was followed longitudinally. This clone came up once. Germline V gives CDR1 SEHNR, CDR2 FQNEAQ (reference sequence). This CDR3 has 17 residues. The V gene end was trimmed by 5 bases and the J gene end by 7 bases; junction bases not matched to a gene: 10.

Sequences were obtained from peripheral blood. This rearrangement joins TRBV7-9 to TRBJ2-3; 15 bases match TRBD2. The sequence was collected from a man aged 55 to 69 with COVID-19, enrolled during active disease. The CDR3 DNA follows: TGTGCCAGCAGCACGGAGGGACTAGCGGGAGGATTCAATACGCAGTATTTT. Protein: CASSTEGLAGGFNTQYF.